Listed below are T cell receptor beta chains from one sample, sequenced in a study of human T cells and chemical hapten exposure. TCRdb used MiXCR to reprocess the RACE reads, holding one entry per CDR3 protein. The sample lists some 41,000 distinct CDR3 sequences, over 3.5% occurring once. The sample here was whole blood, taken in connection with sensitization to the hapten diphenylcyclopropenone (DPC). These receptors all stem from a man aged 50 or older with alopecia areata. Some clones in this sample may be carry-over from other donors' samples. CDR3s include the opening cysteine and the closing phenylalanine or tryptophan. Each record gives: D gene, J gene, clone size, V gene, CDR3 protein, CDR3 DNA. D genes are given only for firm matches. For some rows the clone size is stated as once, few or many, or as a class when expanded; others skip it.

. | TRBJ2-5 | many | TRBV6-2/TRBV6-3 | CASRQPPAGTGLRGAQYF | TGTGCCAGCAGACAACCCCCTGCCGGGACAGGACTCCGGGGGGCCCAGTACTTC
TRBD1 | TRBJ1-1 | many | TRBV12-3/TRBV12-4 | CASSPDRGRAFF | TGTGCCAGCAGCCCTGACAGGGGTCGGGCTTTCTTT
. | TRBJ2-3 | many | TRBV4-3 | CASSQGVRDTQYF | TGCGCCAGCAGCCAAGGAGTTCGCGATACGCAGTATTTT
TRBD2 | TRBJ2-2 | many | TRBV7-2 | CASSFTSGTGELFF | TGTGCCAGCAGCTTTACTAGCGGCACTGGGGAGCTGTTTTTT
. | TRBJ1-2 | many | TRBV12-3/TRBV12-4 | CASSFSGVGYGYTF | TGTGCCAGCAGTTTTTCAGGGGTTGGCTATGGCTACACCTTC
TRBD1 | TRBJ1-3 | . | TRBV6-6 | CAGQGPSGNTIYF | TGTGCCGGACAGGGCCCCTCTGGAAACACCATATATTTT
. | TRBJ2-1 | many | TRBV4-3 | CASSQEPGVVNEQFF | TGCGCCAGCAGCCAAGAACCGGGAGTTGTCAATGAGCAGTTCTTC
. | TRBJ1-3 | many | TRBV6-2/TRBV6-3 | CASSYVASGNTIYF | TGTGCCAGCAGTTACGTTGCCTCTGGAAACACCATATATTTT
. | TRBJ2-1 | many | TRBV2 | CASREHGQNNEQFF | TGTGCCAGCAGGGAACATGGACAGAACAATGAGCAGTTCTTC
. | TRBJ2-5 | many | TRBV28 | CASSLFPETQYF | TGTGCCAGCAGTTTATTTCCTGAGACCCAGTACTTC
TRBD2 | TRBJ2-1 | many | TRBV9 | CASSVDGGSWNEQFF | TGTGCCAGCAGCGTAGACGGCGGGAGTTGGAATGAGCAGTTCTTC
. | TRBJ1-3 | many | TRBV12-3/TRBV12-4 | CASSLGENTIYF | TGTGCCAGCAGTTTAGGAGAAAACACCATATATTTT
TRBD2 | TRBJ2-4 | few | TRBV11-2 | CASSSFFLAGGPRLAKNIQYF | TGTGCCAGCAGCTCCTTCTTCTTAGCGGGAGGCCCAAGACTAGCCAAAAACATTCAGTACTTC
. | TRBJ2-3 | many | TRBV20-1 | CSARDPPNTQYF | TGCAGTGCTAGAGATCCCCCTAATACGCAGTATTTT
. | TRBJ1-2 | many | TRBV27 | CASSPRTGFFYGYTF | TGTGCCAGCAGCCCCCGAACAGGGTTTTTTTATGGCTACACCTTC
TRBD2 | TRBJ2-1 | many | TRBV7-6 | CASSLVPPREYDNEQFF | TGTGCCAGCAGCTTAGTCCCCCCGCGGGAGTACGACAATGAGCAGTTCTTC
TRBD2 | TRBJ2-1 | many | TRBV20-1 | CSAPQGSGSDYNEQFF | TGCAGCGCCCCTCAGGGAAGCGGGAGTGATTACAATGAGCAGTTCTTC
. | TRBJ2-7 | many | TRBV27 | CASSPLSGYEQYF | TGTGCCAGCAGTCCCCTTTCGGGCTACGAGCAGTACTTC
. | TRBJ1-6 | many | TRBV6-6 | CASIDARPNSPLHF | TGTGCCAGCATAGACGCACGGCCGAATTCACCCCTCCACTTT
TRBD1 | TRBJ1-2 | many | TRBV10-2 | CASSPRGPNYGYTF | TGCGCCAGCAGTCCCAGGGGGCCGAACTATGGCTACACCTTC
. | TRBJ2-7 | many | TRBV7-2 | CASSGPLKYEQYF | TGTGCCAGCAGCGGGCCTTTGAAGTACGAGCAGTACTTC
. | TRBJ1-5 | . | TRBV7-9 | CASSWEVQPQHF | TGTGCCAGCAGCTGGGAGGTTCAGCCCCAGCATTTT
. | TRBJ2-7 | many | TRBV5-1 | CASSLMQVGSSYEQYF | TGCGCCAGCAGCTTGATGCAAGTGGGTAGCTCCTACGAGCAGTACTTC
. | TRBJ2-2 | many | TRBV7-7 | CASSSGTNTGELFF | TGTGCTAGCAGCTCCGGGACTAACACCGGGGAGCTGTTTTTT
. | TRBJ1-1 | . | TRBV30 | CAWTGTSEAFF | TGTGCCTGGACAGGGACGTCTGAAGCTTTCTTT
. | TRBJ1-1 | few | TRBV20-1 | CSVPRSTEAFF | TGCAGTGTTCCGAGAAGCACTGAAGCTTTCTTT
TRBD2 | TRBJ2-5 | many | TRBV6-5 | CASRTGLAGVQETQYF | TGTGCCAGCAGGACCGGACTAGCGGGAGTCCAAGAGACCCAGTACTTC
TRBD1 | TRBJ1-4 | . | TRBV27 | CASSLMRGRDEKLFF | TGTGCCAGCAGTTTAATGAGGGGGCGTGATGAAAAACTGTTTTTT
. | TRBJ2-6 | many | TRBV28 | CASSGHGGANVLTF | TGTGCCAGCAGCGGGCATGGGGGGGCCAACGTCCTGACTTTC
. | TRBJ1-5 | many | TRBV5-6 | CASSPDKGNQPQHF | TGTGCCAGCAGCCCCGACAAGGGCAATCAGCCCCAGCATTTT
. | TRBJ2-3 | few | TRBV7-9 | CASSLGTADTRYF | TGTGCCAGCAGCTTAGGGACAGCAGATACGCGGTATTTT
. | TRBJ2-1 | many | TRBV28 | CASSLSDEQFF | TGTGCCAGCAGTTTATCCGATGAGCAGTTCTTC
. | TRBJ1-5 | many | TRBV4-1 | CASSQEGNPSNQPQHF | TGCGCCAGCAGCCAAGAAGGGAACCCAAGCAATCAGCCCCAGCATTTT
. | TRBJ1-1 | . | TRBV5-1 | CASSLKQGSEAFF | TGCGCCAGCAGCTTGAAACAGGGATCTGAAGCTTTCTTT
TRBD2 | TRBJ2-7 | few | TRBV20-1 | CSARGVAEQYF | TGCAGTGCTCGGGGGGTGGCCGAGCAGTACTTC
. | TRBJ2-7 | . | TRBV29-1 | CSVEVNSYEQYF | TGCAGCGTTGAGGTCAACTCCTACGAGCAGTACTTC
. | TRBJ1-1 | many | TRBV11-2 | CASSSTQGWGTEAFF | TGTGCCAGCAGCTCCACACAGGGCTGGGGGACTGAAGCTTTCTTT
. | TRBJ2-5 | many | TRBV7-9 | CASSLPTLGLETQYF | TGTGCCAGCAGCTTACCCACACTAGGGTTGGAGACCCAGTACTTC
. | TRBJ1-5 | many | TRBV2 | CASSGPRVSQPQHF | TGTGCCAGCAGTGGGCCCAGGGTGAGTCAGCCCCAGCATTTT
TRBD1 | TRBJ1-2 | many | TRBV6-2/TRBV6-3 | CASKPPGQVYGYTF | TGTGCCAGCAAACCACCGGGACAGGTCTATGGCTACACCTTC
TRBD2 | TRBJ2-1 | many | TRBV10-3 | CAIRTSGSYNEQFF | TGTGCCATCAGGACTAGCGGGAGTTACAATGAGCAGTTCTTC
. | TRBJ1-3 | many | TRBV6-5 | CASSYSSGYSGNTIYF | TGTGCCAGCAGTTACTCGAGTGGGTACTCTGGAAACACCATATATTTT
. | TRBJ2-1 | few | TRBV6-1 | CASRGAFSIGNEQFF | TGTGCCAGCAGGGGGGCCTTCTCTATCGGGAATGAGCAGTTCTTC
. | TRBJ1-2 | many | TRBV29-1 | CSVTTGTTNYGYTF | TGCAGCGTCACAACCGGGACGACAAACTATGGCTACACCTTC
. | TRBJ2-2 | many | TRBV19 | CASTPPAVYNTGELFF | TGTGCCAGTACCCCCCCGGCGGTTTACAACACCGGGGAGCTGTTTTTT
TRBD2 | TRBJ2-5 | many | TRBV5-6 | CASSTRAGERNKETQYF | TGTGCCAGCAGCACCAGAGCGGGAGAGAGGAACAAAGAGACCCAGTACTTC
TRBD2 | TRBJ2-1 | many | TRBV5-1 | CASSSTSGSTNEQFF | TGCGCCAGCAGCTCGACTAGCGGGAGCACAAATGAGCAGTTCTTC
. | TRBJ1-6 | many | TRBV30 | CAWSVRDSLYNSPLHF | TGTGCCTGGAGTGTCCGGGACTCCCTCTATAATTCACCCCTCCACTTT
. | TRBJ1-5 | many | TRBV5-6 | CASSENRVAAQHF | TGTGCCAGCAGCGAGAACAGGGTAGCAGCCCAGCATTTT
. | TRBJ2-3 | many | TRBV6-2/TRBV6-3 | CASSYPGRGLRTTDTQYF | TGTGCCAGCAGTTACCCAGGCAGGGGATTGAGGACCACAGATACGCAGTATTTT
. | TRBJ2-3 | many | TRBV4-1 | CASSQGAGSTGAQYF | TGCGCCAGCAGCCAAGGGGCGGGGTCAACGGGGGCGCAGTATTTT
. | TRBJ1-5 | many | TRBV28 | CASSWELSNQPQHF | TGTGCCAGCAGTTGGGAACTTAGCAATCAGCCCCAGCATTTT
. | TRBJ2-1 | many | TRBV3-1 | CASSRLRGEQFF | TGTGCCAGCAGCCGATTGAGGGGTGAGCAGTTCTTC
. | TRBJ2-5 | many | TRBV4-1 | CASSQALGRTQETQYF | TGCGCCAGCAGCCAAGCGCTTGGCAGAACACAAGAGACCCAGTACTTC
TRBD1 | TRBJ2-2 | many | TRBV7-2 | CASSPGQRNTGELFF | TGTGCCAGCAGCCCGGGACAGAGGAACACCGGGGAGCTGTTTTTT
TRBD2 | TRBJ2-7 | many | TRBV7-2 | CASRGTSDSYEQYF | TGTGCCAGCAGAGGGACTAGCGACTCCTACGAGCAGTACTTC
TRBD1 | TRBJ2-7 | many | TRBV6-5 | CASSLGQNYEQYF | TGTGCCAGCAGTTTGGGACAGAACTACGAGCAGTACTTC